This note documents a single T cell receptor (beta chain) sequence. Its antigen is unknown. No much larger clone exists at a distance of one base, and base qualities are not known. This specimen comes from a study of cytomegalovirus exposure and HLA in healthy donors (dated by TCRdb to 2016 to 2017). In terms of the full investigation: An earlier analysis of roughly 610 of the donors reported approximately 260 Gb of sequence data and roughly 120 million unique TCR beta sequences obtained from about 170 million T cells. An early release covering roughly 600 HLA-typed donors comprised roughly 300 gigabases of sequencing data and some 79 million unique TCR sequences. Of the 300 to 450 genotyped donors, approximately 80% were placed in the genetic ancestry cluster associated with self-reported Caucasian donors. The study was designed to test whether signatures of past pathogen exposure could be identified by cataloging public T cell receptors. The T cell repertoires of 550 to 850 subjects were profiled by immunosequencing and related to cytomegalovirus serostatus. Besides the first cohort of under 700 subjects, a separate validation cohort made up of about 120 different subjects was used. High-throughput TCR immunosequencing, statistical association of individual TCRs with disease status, and machine learning were combined to predict cytomegalovirus infection status. A later analysis re-analyzed previously published TCR beta repertoires from roughly 690 donors and added high-resolution HLA genotyping to study TCR occurrence patterns. In the later analysis, no new phenotypic data were used to find candidate immune exposures; instead, reliance was placed on TCR beta sequences and their occurrence across donors. An earlier analysis of several hundred of the donors applied high-throughput TCR beta sequencing to assess whether each TCR beta V gene segment acted as functional or pseudogenic. Donor age, sex, ethnicity and CMV serostatus were compiled together with the repertoire data. A later genetic analysis took genome-wide SNP genotypes for about 60% of the roughly 670 donors and used that subset as a discovery cohort. Every discovery cohort repertoire had been produced on one sequencing platform. HLA typing covered class I and class II loci at four-digit resolution. The number of typed donors differed by locus: about 620-640 for A, B, C, DRB1 and DQB1; 522 for DQA1; 606 for DPA1; and roughly 490 for DPB1. About five DR-DQ haplotypes were treated as single units for association and clustering because of strong linkage in the cohort. On average, roughly 240,000 unique TCR beta nucleotide sequences were sequenced per donor among about 400 genotyped donors of the cohort, with roughly 18% of those sequences being non-productive.

Via the germline V gene (reference sequence), CDR1 is DFQATT and CDR2 SNEGSKA. Counted from cysteine to phenylalanine, this CDR3 has 11 amino acids. The DNA shown is the 33-base CDR3, in frame from base 1. Library construction relied on the immunoSEQ multiplex PCR assay. A mixture of 60 forward primers for TCR Vbeta segments and 13 reverse primers for TCR Jbeta segments was used in the multiplex PCR. The CDR3 region of rearranged TCR beta genes was amplified from genomic DNA by a multiplex PCR assay. On the Illumina HiSeq System, the amplified TCR beta libraries were sequenced as 87-base-pair reads. Processing in the source paper ran as follows. In a later analysis, tens of millions of unique TCR beta chains were counted across the roughly 670 repertoires, and around 10 million of these chains were shared by at least two donors. Raw reads were error-corrected and collapsed into unique sequences by a nearest-neighbor algorithm in which closely related sequences were merged to remove PCR and sequencing errors. Alignment of CDR3 sequences to IMGT reference sequences was used to assign V, D and J gene segments. For a sequence to be retained, a match of at least six nucleotides to both a V gene segment and a J gene segment was required. Rearrangements were called productive when the CDR3 lacked stop codons and stayed in frame with V and J; all others were non-productive. CDR3 was defined by IMGT convention, running from the second conserved V-encoded cysteine to the conserved J-encoded phenylalanine. In an earlier analysis of more than 550 of the donors, sequences lacking an unambiguous match to a single V gene segment were excluded. In an earlier analysis of 450 to 700 of the donors, V segments were called functional above 56.7% productive rearrangements and were called segregating when the between-donor standard deviation exceeded 5%. A statistical classification framework was built to diagnose cytomegalovirus status from the catalog of TCR beta chain sequences. V and J gene assignment, in a later analysis, came from comparing TCR nucleotide sequences with IMGT/GENE-DB human TR gene sequences. Using the TCRdist pipeline, a later analysis assigned CDR3 sequences along with most-parsimonious VDJ recombination scenarios. A later analysis defined each TCR beta chain by its CDR3 amino acid sequence plus V-gene family, and excluded reads lacking a unique V-gene family. To address suspected cross-contamination and a sequencing artifact, a later analysis removed approximately 600 highly shared, low-generation-probability nucleotide sequences. In a later analysis, a clonal expansion index for each public chain was calculated from normalized within-repertoire ranks of inferred template counts. A later analysis computed generation probabilities with a VDJ recombination model fitted to out-of-frame rearrangements, and checked the results against IGoR. A later analysis scored TCR-TCR, TCR-HLA and TCR-CMV co-occurrence with hypergeometric tests, applying a repertoire-size bias correction to TCR pairs. In a later analysis, false discovery rates were estimated by permuting HLA or CMV assignments 20 times. A later analysis grouped co-occurring TCRs with DBSCAN, adding TCRdist sequence similarity when clustering within HLA-allele-positive subsets. Co-occurrence clustering excluded repertoires with fewer than 30,000 or more than 120,000 public chains, plus five with anomalous nucleotide sharing. TCRdb stores this immuneACCESS table with in-frame sequences only. Part of the clones is absent; in the studies checked, under half of the shortfall reflects unresolved V genes, and no reason is known for the rest. D and trimming were read from the DNA, whereas the V and J calls and clone size are those reported in that table. Within this sample are about 200,000 clones, with under 80% of them counted one time only. The ten biggest clones cover around 0.2% of the sample.

Summary of the overall study and its limitations: This cohort had only TCR beta chains sequenced, and the lack of alpha or paired-chain data limited which features could be detected. A later analysis associated around 16,000 TCR beta sequences with specific HLA alleles at a false discovery rate of 0.05. A further reported finding was that TCR beta sequences accurately predicted the HLA-A and HLA-B alleles for most subjects in the first cohort. The classifier was reported to diagnose cytomegalovirus status with high specificity and sensitivity in both the original and validation cohorts. It was suggested by the authors that the approach could potentially be generalized to other disease states and immunological phenotypes. Assigning TCR associations to individual alleles was difficult when HLA alleles, especially DR and DQ, strongly co-occurred. In vitro tests confirmed that a few of the cytomegalovirus-associated TCR beta chains recognize cytomegalovirus antigens. Most TCR sequences were seen in very few donors, while some public TCRs were found in many individuals. Correlated functional status among segregating V segments might be attributable to linkage disequilibrium, but an unknown experimental factor could not be ruled out. Some IMGT-functional V segments, including TRBV6-2 and TRBV6-3, could not be told apart with the 87-base-pair reads, so those segments were excluded. According to a later analysis, most CMV-associated TCR beta chains appeared to be HLA-restricted, and the HLA associations seemed to be driven largely by CMV exposure. In an earlier analysis of 587 of the donors, most TCR beta V segments appeared in productive rearrangements about 87% or about 30% of the time, broadly matching IMGT annotations. Because counts were too low, seventeen rarely observed V segments, including chromosome 9 orphons, were excluded from the earlier analysis of some 540 of the donors. Because HLA typing was missing for some donors at each locus, association tests included only the typed subset. A later genetic analysis reported fewer N-insertions in productive TCRs among donors in an Asian-associated ancestry cluster than the roughly 700-donor mean. Presence/absence analyses assumed roughly uniform sequencing depth across donors, an assumption that may not hold. A later analysis reported that several top co-occurrence clusters appeared linked to parvovirus B19, influenza, CMV and Epstein-Barr virus. A total of about 180 TCR beta chains were listed by the study as associated with cytomegalovirus. A group of highly shared sequence variants was considered likely to be a technical artifact of the sequencing pipeline. Compared with equally common non-associated chains, HLA-associated TCR beta chains in a later analysis were more clonally expanded and had lower generation probabilities. In a later analysis, the rate of TCR association differed among HLA loci, with DRB1 alleles having the most associated TCRs and HLA-C alleles having the fewest. Immune exposure information for the cohort was limited to CMV serostatus. A later genetic analysis associated a missense DCLRE1C variant with V-gene and J-gene trimming of TCR beta chains, and an independent cohort replicated the association.

In total, 666 healthy bone marrow donors made up the cohort. All cohort members were sampled while nominally healthy, although unrecorded immune exposures were likely present. The donor was CMV seronegative and was included in the group of about 350 seronegative cohort members. A peripheral blood sample was provided by each donor, and peripheral blood mononuclear cells were used for TCR beta sequencing. The Qiagen DNeasy Blood Extraction Kit was used to extract genomic DNA from the blood cell samples. The chain is encoded by TRBV20-1 joined to TRBJ2-1, with TRBD2 perhaps the D gene, on 5 matching bases. Sequencing was done on a sample of PBMCs. The clonotype originates from a girl aged 2 to 9 in good health and CMV-seronegative. In nucleotides, the sequence is TGCGGGGTGGACGGGAACAATGAGCAGTTCTTC. Its translation is CGVDGNNEQFF.